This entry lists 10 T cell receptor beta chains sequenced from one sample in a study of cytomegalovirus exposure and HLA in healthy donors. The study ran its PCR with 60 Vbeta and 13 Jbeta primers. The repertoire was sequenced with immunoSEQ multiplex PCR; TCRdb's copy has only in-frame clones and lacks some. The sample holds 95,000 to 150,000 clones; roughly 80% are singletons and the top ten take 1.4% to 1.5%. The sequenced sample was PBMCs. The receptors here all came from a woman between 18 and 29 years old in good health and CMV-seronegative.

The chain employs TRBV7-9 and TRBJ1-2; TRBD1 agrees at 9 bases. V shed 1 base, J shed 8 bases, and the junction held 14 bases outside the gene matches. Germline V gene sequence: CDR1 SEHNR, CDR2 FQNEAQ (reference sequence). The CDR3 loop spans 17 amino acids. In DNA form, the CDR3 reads TGTGCCAGCAGCTTAGGCCTACAGAGGGACAGGGATGGAGGCTACACCTTC. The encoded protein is CASSLGLQRDRDGGYTF. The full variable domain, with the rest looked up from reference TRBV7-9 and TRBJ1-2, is DTGVSQNPRHKITKRGQNVTFRCDPISEHNRLYWYRQTLGQGPEFLTYFQNEAQLEKSRLLSDRFSAERPKGSFSTLEIQRTEQGDSAMYLCASSLGLQRDRDGGYTFGSGTRLTVV.

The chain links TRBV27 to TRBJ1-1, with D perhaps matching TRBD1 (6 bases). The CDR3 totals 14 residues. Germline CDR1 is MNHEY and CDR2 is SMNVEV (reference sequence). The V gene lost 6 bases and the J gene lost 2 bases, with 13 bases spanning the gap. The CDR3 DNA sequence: TGTGCCAGCAGACAGGGAGGGGAAAACACTGAAGCTTTCTTT. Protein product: CASRQGGENTEAFF.

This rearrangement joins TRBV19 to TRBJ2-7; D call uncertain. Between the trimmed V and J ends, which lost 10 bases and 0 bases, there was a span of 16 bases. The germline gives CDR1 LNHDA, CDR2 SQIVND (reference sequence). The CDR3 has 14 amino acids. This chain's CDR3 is CATKGTVLSYEQYF. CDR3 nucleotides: TGTGCCACTAAAGGTACAGTTCTCTCCTACGAGCAGTACTTC.

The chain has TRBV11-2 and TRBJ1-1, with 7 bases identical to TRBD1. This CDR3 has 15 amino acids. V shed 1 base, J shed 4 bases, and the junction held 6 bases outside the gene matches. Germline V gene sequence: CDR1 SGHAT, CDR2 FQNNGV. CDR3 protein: CASSLATGAATEAFF. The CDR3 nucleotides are TGTGCCAGCAGCTTAGCTACAGGGGCGGCCACTGAAGCTTTCTTT. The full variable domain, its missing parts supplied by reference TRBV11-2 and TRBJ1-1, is EAGVAQSPRYKIIEKRQSVAFWCNPISGHATLYWYQQILGQGPKLLIQFQNNGVVDDSQLPKDRFSAERLKGVDSTLKIQPAKLEDSAVYLCASSLATGAATEAFFGQGTRLTVV.

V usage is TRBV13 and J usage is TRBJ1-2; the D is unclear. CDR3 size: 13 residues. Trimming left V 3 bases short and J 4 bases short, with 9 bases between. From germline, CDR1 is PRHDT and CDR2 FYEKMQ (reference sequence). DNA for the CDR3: TGTGCCAGCAGCTTGGAACAGATCTATGGCTACACCTTC. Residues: CASSLEQIYGYTF. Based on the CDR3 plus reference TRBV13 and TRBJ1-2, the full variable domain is AAGVIQSPRHLIKEKRETATLKCYPIPRHDTVYWYQQGPGQDPQFLISFYEKMQSDKGSIPDRFSAQQFSDYHSELNMSSLELGDSALYFCASSLEQIYGYTFGSGTRLTVV.

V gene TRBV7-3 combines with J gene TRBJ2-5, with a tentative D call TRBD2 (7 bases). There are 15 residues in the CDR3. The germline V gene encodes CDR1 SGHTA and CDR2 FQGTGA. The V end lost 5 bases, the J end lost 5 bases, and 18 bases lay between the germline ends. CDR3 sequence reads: CASSRVGGAAETQYF. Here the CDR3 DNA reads TGTGCCAGCAGCCGAGTGGGGGGGGCGGCGGAGACCCAGTACTTC.

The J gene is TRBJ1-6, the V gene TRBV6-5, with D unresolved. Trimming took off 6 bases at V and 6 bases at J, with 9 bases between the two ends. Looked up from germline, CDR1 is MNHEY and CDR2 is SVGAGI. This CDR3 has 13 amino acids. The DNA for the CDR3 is TGTGCCAGCAGCGGACGGGGTAATTCACCCCTCCACTTT. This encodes CASSGRGNSPLHF.

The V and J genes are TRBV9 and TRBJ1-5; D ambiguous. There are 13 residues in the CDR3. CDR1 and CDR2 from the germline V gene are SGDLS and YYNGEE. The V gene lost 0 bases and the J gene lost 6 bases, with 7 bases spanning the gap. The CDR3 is CASSVGGSQPQHF. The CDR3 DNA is TGTGCCAGCAGCGTAGGAGGATCTCAGCCCCAGCATTTT. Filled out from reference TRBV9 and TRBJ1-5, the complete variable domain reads DSGVTQTPKHLITATGQRVTLRCSPRSGDLSVYWYQQSLDQGLQFLIQYYNGEERAKGNILERFSAQQFPDLHSELNLSSLELGDSALYFCASSVGGSQPQHFGDGTRLSIL.

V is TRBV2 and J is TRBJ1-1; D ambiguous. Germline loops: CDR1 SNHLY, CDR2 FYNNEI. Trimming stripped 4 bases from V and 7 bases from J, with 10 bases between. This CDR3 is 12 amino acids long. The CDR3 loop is CASSASFIEAFF. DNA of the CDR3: TGTGCCAGCAGTGCGAGCTTCATTGAAGCTTTCTTT. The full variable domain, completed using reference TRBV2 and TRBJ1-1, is EPEVTQTPSHQVTQMGQEVILRCVPISNHLYFYWYRQILGQKVEFLVSFYNNEISEKSEIFDDQFSVERPDGSNFTLKIRSTKLEDSAMYFCASSASFIEAFFGQGTRLTVV.

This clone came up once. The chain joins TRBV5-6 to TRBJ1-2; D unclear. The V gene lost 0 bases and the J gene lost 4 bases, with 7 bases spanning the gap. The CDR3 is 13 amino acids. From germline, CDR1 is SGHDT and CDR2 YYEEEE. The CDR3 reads CASSLAGSYGYTF. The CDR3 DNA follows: TGTGCCAGCAGCTTGGCGGGGAGCTATGGCTACACCTTC.